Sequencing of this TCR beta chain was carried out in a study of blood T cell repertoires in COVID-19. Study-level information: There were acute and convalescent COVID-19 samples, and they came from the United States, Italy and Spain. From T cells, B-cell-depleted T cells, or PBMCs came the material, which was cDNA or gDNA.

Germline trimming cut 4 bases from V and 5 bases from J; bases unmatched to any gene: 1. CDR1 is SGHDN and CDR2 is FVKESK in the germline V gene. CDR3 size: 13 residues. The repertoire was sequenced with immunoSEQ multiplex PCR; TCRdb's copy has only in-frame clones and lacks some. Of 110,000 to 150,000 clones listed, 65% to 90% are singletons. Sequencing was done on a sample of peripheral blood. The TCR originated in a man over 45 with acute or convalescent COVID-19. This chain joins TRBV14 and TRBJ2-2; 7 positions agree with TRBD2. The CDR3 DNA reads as TGTGCCAGCAGCCCGCGGGAGACCGGGGAGCTGTTTTTT. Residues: CASSPRETGELFF. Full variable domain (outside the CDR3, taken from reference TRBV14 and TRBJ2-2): EAGVTQFPSHSVIEKGQTVTLRCDPISGHDNLYWYRRVMGKEIKFLLHFVKESKQDESGMPNNRFLAERTGGTYSTLKVQPAELEDSGVYFCASSPRETGELFFGEGSRLTVL.